Each of the 22 T cell receptor beta chains below was sequenced from the same sample in a study of T cell responses to AZD1222 COVID-19 vaccine. TCRdb's copy holds only in-frame clones and misses some; the assay was immunoSEQ multiplex PCR. Of some 200,000 clones detected, 75% to 90% appear once; the ten largest clones hold under 8%. Sequenced material: peripheral blood, taken on day 0 of AZD1222 vaccination. The receptors were sampled from an adult in good health.

This sequence joins TRBV25-1 and TRBJ1-1; D unresolved. CDR1 is MGHDK, CDR2 SYGVNS, per germline. With 7 bases removed from V and 0 bases from J, the gap between germline ends came to 6 bases. CDR3 size: 12 residues. The CDR3 DNA is TGTGCCAGCATAGGGATGAACACTGAAGCTTTCTTT. As protein: CASIGMNTEAFF.

The genes are TRBV4-3 and TRBJ1-3, with 9 bases aligning to TRBD1. This CDR3 has 20 residues. The ends lost 0 bases at V and 0 bases at J; junction bases unmatched: 12. Germline values: CDR1 LGHNA, CDR2 YSLEER. CDR3 coding DNA: TGCGCCAGCAGCCAAGATGGGGGACAGGGCACAGTTTTCTCTGGAAACACCATATATTTT. Amino acid sequence: CASSQDGGQGTVFSGNTIYF.

V and J are TRBV2 and TRBJ2-2, with TRBD2 as a possible D gene (6 bases). The germline V gene has CDR1 SNHLY and CDR2 FYNNEI. This CDR3 contains 16 residues. V lost 2 bases, J lost 0 bases, and 10 bases lay in between. The CDR3 DNA reads as TGTGCCAGCAGTGAATGGCGGGGCTCGAACACCGGGGAGCTGTTTTTT. Translating gives CASSEWRGSNTGELFF.

This chain connects TRBV18 to TRBJ2-2; the match to TRBD2 covers 11 bases. J lost 5 bases, V lost 3 bases, and 11 bases had no gene match. The CDR3 runs to 18 residues. Germline V lookup: CDR1 KGHSH, CDR2 LQKENI. CDR3 protein: CASSPSTGTSGKTGELFF. The CDR3 DNA is TGTGCCAGCTCACCCTCAACCGGGACTAGCGGAAAAACCGGGGAGCTGTTTTTT. Based on the CDR3 plus reference TRBV18 and TRBJ2-2, the full variable domain is NAGVMQNPRHLVRRRGQEARLRCSPMKGHSHVYWYRQLPEEGLKFMVYLQKENIIDESGMPKERFSAEFPKEGPSILRIQQVVRGDSAAYFCASSPSTGTSGKTGELFFGEGSRLTVL.

The genes are TRBV14 and TRBJ2-2; D gene ambiguous. CDR3 length: 13 amino acids. V lost 0 bases to trimming and J lost 7 bases, with 6 bases between them. Germline V gene sequence: CDR1 SGHDN, CDR2 FVKESK. This chain's CDR3 is CASSQDPLGELFF. CDR3 nucleotide sequence: TGTGCCAGCAGCCAAGATCCCCTCGGGGAGCTGTTTTTT.

The rearrangement links TRBV5-3 to TRBJ2-2; D is perhaps TRBD2 (5 bases). TRBV5-3 is reported as an ORF; its role is uncertain. This CDR3 contains 16 residues. Trimming removed 5 bases from V and 5 bases from J, with 19 bases in between. DNA of the CDR3: TGTGCCAGAAGTCCAAAGGCGTGGACTTGGACCGGGGAGCTGTTTTTT. Amino acids: CARSPKAWTWTGELFF.

The chain joins TRBV7-2 to TRBJ2-2; no reliable D call. The CDR3 is 15 amino acids. The germline V gene encodes CDR1 SGHTA and CDR2 FQGNSA. V dropped 5 bases and J dropped 2 bases, with 12 bases sitting between them. CDR3 bases: TGTGCCAGCAGCCCTGATCCGAGAAACACCGGGGAGCTGTTTTTT. It is translated as CASSPDPRNTGELFF.

V is TRBV5-4 and J is TRBJ1-6; D is undetermined. CDR1 is SGHNT, CDR2 YYREEE, per germline (reference sequence). The V end lost 0 bases, the J end lost 14 bases, and 15 bases lay between the germline ends. CDR3 size: 14 residues. CDR3 DNA: TGTGCCAGCAGCTTGGCCCAGTCGCGATCCACCCTCCACTTT. It translates to CASSLAQSRSTLHF.

The chain uses TRBV6-2 or TRBV6-3 and TRBJ2-7; perhaps TRBD1 as D (5 bases). The CDR3 sequence is 13 residues long. The germline CDR1 and CDR2 sequences are MNHEY and SVGEGT. V was cut by 3 bases and J by 1 base, with 7 bases left in between. CDR3 bases: TGTGCCAGCAGTTATGCAGGGTCCTACGAGCAGTACTTC. It encodes CASSYAGSYEQYF.

The chain employs TRBV14 and TRBJ2-7, with 11 bases that match TRBD2. V was pared by 6 bases and J by 0 bases, with 1 base of the junction left unmatched. The CDR3 totals 14 residues. The germline gives CDR1 SGHDN, CDR2 FVKESK. CDR3 residues: CASRLAGGSYEQYF. CDR3 nucleotide sequence: TGTGCCAGCAGGCTAGCGGGGGGCTCCTACGAGCAGTACTTC.

The chain employs TRBV5-1 and TRBJ2-5; 8 bases line up with TRBD2. The J segment lost 5 bases and the V segment lost 0 bases, leaving 6 bases of the junction unmatched. The CDR3 totals 15 residues. CDR1 is SGHRS and CDR2 is YFSETQ in the germline V gene. CDR3 bases: TGCGCCAGCAGCTTGGGAATTGCGGGGGGTGAGACCCAGTACTTC. Translation gives CASSLGIAGGETQYF.

CDR3 nucleotide sequence: TGTGCCAGCGACAGGGGCGAAACTAACTATGGCTACACCTTC. It encodes CASDRGETNYGYTF. The V call is TRBV19, the J call TRBJ1-2; TRBD1 matches 8 bases. With V trimmed by 9 bases and J by 0 bases, 6 bases remained unmatched. This CDR3 contains 14 residues. Germline CDR1 LNHDA, CDR2 SQIVND (reference sequence).

The chain joins TRBV4-2 to TRBJ1-4, with TRBD1 as a possible D gene (6 bases). The CDR3 runs to 15 residues. CDR1 and CDR2 (germline): LGHNA, YNFKEQ. The V end was cut by 1 base, the J end by 7 bases, with 13 bases between. This CDR3 reads CASSQGGGGGEKLFF. CDR3 nucleotides: TGTGCCAGCAGCCAAGGAGGGGGGGGCGGTGAAAAACTGTTTTTT.

This chain's CDR3 is CASSLSVQAEQYF. The CDR3 DNA reads as TGCGCCAGCAGCTTGTCGGTCCAGGCCGAGCAGTACTTC. The V call is TRBV5-1, the J call TRBJ2-7; no clear D. Deletions cut 1 base from V and 6 bases from J, with 11 bases between. Germline lookup yields CDR1 SGHRS and CDR2 YFSETQ. The CDR3 spans 13 residues.

V is TRBV4-1 and J is TRBJ1-2; 9 positions match TRBD1. Trimming removed 4 bases from V and 3 bases from J; junction bases left unmatched: 9. CDR3 length: 16 residues. Germline V gives CDR1 MGHRA, CDR2 YSYEKL. DNA of the CDR3: TGCGCCAGCAGCCGTGACGAAAGGACAGGGGACTATGGCTACACCTTC. Its protein is CASSRDERTGDYGYTF.

This clone has just a few counts. This chain connects TRBV7-3 to TRBJ2-1; perhaps TRBD1 as D (5 bases). V was clipped by 4 bases and J by 1 base, with 5 bases between them. CDR1 is SGHTA, CDR2 FQGTGA, per germline. This CDR3 contains 13 residues. CDR3 DNA: TGTGCCAGCAGCTCAGGGTCCTACAATGAGCAGTTCTTC. This encodes CASSSGSYNEQFF.

J is TRBJ1-4 and V is TRBV19; a possible D gene is TRBD1 (5 bases). CDR3 length equals 19 residues. Germline CDR1 reads LNHDA; CDR2 reads SQIVND (reference sequence). V gave up 0 bases and J gave up 5 bases, with 22 bases separating them. CDR3 nucleotides: TGTGCCAGTAGTATAGAGCCCCCCACCGGGGCAGAATTCAATGAAAAACTGTTTTTT. It codes for CASSIEPPTGAEFNEKLFF.

The J gene is TRBJ2-1, the V gene TRBV30, with TRBD2 matching 7 bases. J gave up 4 bases and V 4 bases, and 1 base lay outside the gene matches. CDR3 size: 12 residues. Germline V gene sequence: CDR1 GTSNPN, CDR2 SVGIG (reference sequence). The CDR3: CAWTAGYNEQFF. In nucleotides, the CDR3 is TGTGCCTGGACAGCGGGGTACAATGAGCAGTTCTTC.

This clone was counted a few times. The chain has TRBV21-1 and TRBJ2-5. TRBV21-1 is shown as a pseudogene. The CDR3 is made up of 14 amino acids. In DNA form, the CDR3 reads TGTGCCAGCAGCAAGGGGGGCTCCGGGGAGACCCAGTACTTC. The encoded protein is CASSKGGSGETQYF.

V gene TRBV28 combines with J gene TRBJ2-7, with 7 positions matching TRBD1. Germline-derived CDR1 and CDR2 are MDHEN and SYDVKM. This CDR3 comprises 12 residues. The junction had 4 bases not matched to a gene; V was cut back by 6 bases and J by 5 bases. CDR3 amino acids: CASRPDRDEQYF. The DNA for the CDR3 is TGTGCCAGCAGACCCGACAGGGACGAGCAGTACTTC.

The rearrangement uses TRBV6-2 or TRBV6-3 and TRBJ2-2; D not certain. V was trimmed by 5 bases and J by 3 bases, leaving 10 bases between them. This CDR3 has 14 residues. Germline V gene sequence: CDR1 MNHEY, CDR2 SVGEGT. CDR3 coding DNA: TGTGCCAGCAGTCTCCATTCAGACACCGGGGAGCTGTTTTTT. Its translation is CASSLHSDTGELFF.

This chain connects TRBV28 to TRBJ2-7; the match to TRBD1 covers 8 bases. The length of the CDR3 is 14 residues. Trimming took 5 bases from V and 2 from J; bases not matched to a gene: 5. Germline CDR1 MDHEN, CDR2 SYDVKM. In DNA, the CDR3 is TGTGCCAGCAGTCCAGGGGGCCAAACCTACGAGCAGTACTTC. Its translation is CASSPGGQTYEQYF.